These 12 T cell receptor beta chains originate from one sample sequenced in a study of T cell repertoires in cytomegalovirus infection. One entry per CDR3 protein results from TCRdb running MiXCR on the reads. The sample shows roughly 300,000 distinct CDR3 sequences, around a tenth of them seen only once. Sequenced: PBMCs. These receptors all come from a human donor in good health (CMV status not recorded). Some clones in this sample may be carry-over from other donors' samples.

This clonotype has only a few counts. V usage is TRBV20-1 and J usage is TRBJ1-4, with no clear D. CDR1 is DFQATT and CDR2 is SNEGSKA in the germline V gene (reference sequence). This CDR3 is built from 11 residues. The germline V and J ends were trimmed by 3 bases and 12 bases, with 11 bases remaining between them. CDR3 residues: CSASKGEELFF. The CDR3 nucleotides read TGCAGTGCTAGTAAGGGCGAGGAACTGTTTTTT.

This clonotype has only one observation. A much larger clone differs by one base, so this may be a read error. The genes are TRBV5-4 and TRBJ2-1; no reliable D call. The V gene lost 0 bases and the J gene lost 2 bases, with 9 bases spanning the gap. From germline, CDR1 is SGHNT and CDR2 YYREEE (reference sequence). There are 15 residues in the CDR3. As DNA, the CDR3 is TGTGCCAGCAGCTTGGGGGCGGCTACCTACAATGAGCAGTTCTTC. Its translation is CASSLGAATYNEQFF.

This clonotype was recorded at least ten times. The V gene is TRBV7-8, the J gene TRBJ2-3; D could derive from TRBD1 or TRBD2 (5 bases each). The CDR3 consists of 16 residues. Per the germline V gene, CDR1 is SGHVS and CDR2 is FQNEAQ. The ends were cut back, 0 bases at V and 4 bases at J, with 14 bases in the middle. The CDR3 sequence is CASSLAGTRGPDTQYF. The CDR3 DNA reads TGTGCCAGCAGCTTAGCGGGGACGAGAGGCCCAGATACGCAGTATTTT.

DNA of the CDR3: TGTGCCAGCAGTTACTCGAAATGGTCTGGGGGGAAGACCTACAATGAGCAGTTCTTC. Translated, it gives CASSYSKWSGGKTYNEQFF. The V gene is TRBV6-5, the J gene TRBJ2-1, with D tentatively TRBD2 (6 bases). From germline, CDR1 is MNHEY and CDR2 SVGAGI. The CDR3 consists of 19 residues. The V end was cut by 0 bases, the J end by 2 bases, with 20 bases between.

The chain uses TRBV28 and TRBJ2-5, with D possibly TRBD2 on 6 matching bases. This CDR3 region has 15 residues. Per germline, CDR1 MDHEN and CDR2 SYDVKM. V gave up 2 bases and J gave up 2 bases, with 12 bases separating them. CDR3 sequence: CASSLPGSQQETQYF. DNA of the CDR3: TGTGCCAGCAGTTTACCCGGGAGCCAACAAGAGACCCAGTACTTC.

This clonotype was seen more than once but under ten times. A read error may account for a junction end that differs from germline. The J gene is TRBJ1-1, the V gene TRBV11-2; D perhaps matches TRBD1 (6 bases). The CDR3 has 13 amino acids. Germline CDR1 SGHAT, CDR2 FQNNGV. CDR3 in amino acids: CASSAQRDTEAFF. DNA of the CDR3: TGTGCCAGCAGCGCTCAGCGGGACACCGAAGCTTTCTTT. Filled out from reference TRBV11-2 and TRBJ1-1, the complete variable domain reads EAGVAQSPRYKIIEKRQSVAFWCNPISGHATLYWYQQILGQGPKLLIQFQNNGVVDDSQLPKDRFSAERLKGVDSTLKIQPAKLEDSAVYLCASSAQRDTEAFFGQGTRLTVV.

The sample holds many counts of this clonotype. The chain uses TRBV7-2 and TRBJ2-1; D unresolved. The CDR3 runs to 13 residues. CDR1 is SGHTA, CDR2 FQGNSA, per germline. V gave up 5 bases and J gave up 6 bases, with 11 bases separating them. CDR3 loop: CASSPSRGNEQFF. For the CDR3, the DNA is TGTGCCAGCAGCCCATCGAGAGGCAATGAGCAGTTCTTC.

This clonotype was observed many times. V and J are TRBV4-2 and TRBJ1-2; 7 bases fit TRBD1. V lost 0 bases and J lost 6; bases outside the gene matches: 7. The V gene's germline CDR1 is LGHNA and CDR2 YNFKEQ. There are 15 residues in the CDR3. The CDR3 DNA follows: TGTGCCAGCAGCCAAGAGGGGACAGCTAAAGATGGCTACACCTTC. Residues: CASSQEGTAKDGYTF.

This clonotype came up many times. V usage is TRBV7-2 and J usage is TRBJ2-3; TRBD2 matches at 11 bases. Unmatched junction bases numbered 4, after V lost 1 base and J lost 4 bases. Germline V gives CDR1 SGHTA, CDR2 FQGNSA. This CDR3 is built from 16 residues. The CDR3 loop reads CASSLGGTSGSDTQYF. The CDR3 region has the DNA TGTGCCAGCAGCTTAGGTGGGACTAGCGGATCAGATACGCAGTATTTT.

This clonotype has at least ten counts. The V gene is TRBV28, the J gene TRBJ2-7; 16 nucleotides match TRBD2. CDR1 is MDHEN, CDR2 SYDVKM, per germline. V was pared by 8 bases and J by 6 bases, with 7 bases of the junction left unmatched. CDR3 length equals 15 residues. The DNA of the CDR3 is TGTGCCAGCGGGACTAGCGGGAGGGGAGTCGGCGAGCAGTACTTC. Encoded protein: CASGTSGRGVGEQYF.

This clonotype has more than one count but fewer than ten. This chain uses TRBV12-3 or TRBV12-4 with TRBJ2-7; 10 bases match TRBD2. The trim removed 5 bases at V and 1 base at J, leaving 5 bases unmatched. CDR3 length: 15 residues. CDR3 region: CASSTSGGASYEQYF. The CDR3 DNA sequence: TGTGCCAGCAGTACCAGCGGGGGGGCTTCCTACGAGCAGTACTTC.

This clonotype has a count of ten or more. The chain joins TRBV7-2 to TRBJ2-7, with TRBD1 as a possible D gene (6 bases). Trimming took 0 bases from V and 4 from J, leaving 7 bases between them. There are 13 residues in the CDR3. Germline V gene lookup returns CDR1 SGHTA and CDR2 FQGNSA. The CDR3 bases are TGTGCCAGCAGCTTAGCGCAGGGGTACGAGCAGTACTTC. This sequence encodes CASSLAQGYEQYF.